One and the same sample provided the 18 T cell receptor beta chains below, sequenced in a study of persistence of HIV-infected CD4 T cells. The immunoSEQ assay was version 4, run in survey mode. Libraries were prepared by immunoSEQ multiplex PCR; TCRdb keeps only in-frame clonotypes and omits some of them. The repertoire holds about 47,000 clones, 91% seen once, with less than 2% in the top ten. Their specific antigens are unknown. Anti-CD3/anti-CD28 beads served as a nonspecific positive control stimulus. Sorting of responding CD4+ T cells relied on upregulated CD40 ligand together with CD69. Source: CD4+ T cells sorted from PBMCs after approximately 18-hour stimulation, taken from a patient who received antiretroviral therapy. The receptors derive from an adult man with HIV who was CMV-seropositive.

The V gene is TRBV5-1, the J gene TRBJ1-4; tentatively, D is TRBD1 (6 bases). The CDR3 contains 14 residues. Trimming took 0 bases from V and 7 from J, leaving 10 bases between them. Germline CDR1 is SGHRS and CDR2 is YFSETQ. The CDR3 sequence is CASSLGGATEKLFF. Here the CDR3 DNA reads TGCGCCAGCAGCTTGGGGGGGGCGACTGAAAAACTGTTTTTT.

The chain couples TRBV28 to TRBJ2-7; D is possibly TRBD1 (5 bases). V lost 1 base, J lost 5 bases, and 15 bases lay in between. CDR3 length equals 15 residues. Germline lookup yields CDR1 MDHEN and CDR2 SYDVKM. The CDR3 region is CASSLSAGIGHEQYF. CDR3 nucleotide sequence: TGTGCCAGCAGTTTATCGGCAGGGATAGGCCACGAGCAGTACTTC.

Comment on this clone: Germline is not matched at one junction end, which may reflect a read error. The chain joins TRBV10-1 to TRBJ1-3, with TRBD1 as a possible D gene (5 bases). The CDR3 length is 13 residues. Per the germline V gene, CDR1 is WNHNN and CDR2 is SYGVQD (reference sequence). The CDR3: CASSESVSAKTVF. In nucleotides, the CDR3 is TGCGCCAGCAGTGAGTCCGTTTCGGCCAAGACAGTTTTT.

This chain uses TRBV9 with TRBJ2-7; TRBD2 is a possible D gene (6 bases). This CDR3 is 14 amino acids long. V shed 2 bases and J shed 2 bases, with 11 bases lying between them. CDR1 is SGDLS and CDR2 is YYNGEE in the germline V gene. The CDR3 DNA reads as TGTGCCAGCAGCGTCCGGGACTTGACCTACGAGCAGTACTTC. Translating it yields CASSVRDLTYEQYF.

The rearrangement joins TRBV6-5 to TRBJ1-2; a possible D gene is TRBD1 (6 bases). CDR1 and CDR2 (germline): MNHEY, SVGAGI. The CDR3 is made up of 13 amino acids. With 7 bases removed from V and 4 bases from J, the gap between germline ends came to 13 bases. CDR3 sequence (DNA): TGTGCCAGCACCCCAGACAGGAGCTATGGCTACACCTTC. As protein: CASTPDRSYGYTF.

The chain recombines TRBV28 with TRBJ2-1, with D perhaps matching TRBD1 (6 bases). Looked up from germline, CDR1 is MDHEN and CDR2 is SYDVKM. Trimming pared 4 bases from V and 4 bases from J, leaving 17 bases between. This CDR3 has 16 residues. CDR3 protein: CASSSRTARGYNEQFF. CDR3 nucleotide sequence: TGTGCCAGCAGTTCCAGGACAGCCCGAGGTTACAATGAGCAGTTCTTC.

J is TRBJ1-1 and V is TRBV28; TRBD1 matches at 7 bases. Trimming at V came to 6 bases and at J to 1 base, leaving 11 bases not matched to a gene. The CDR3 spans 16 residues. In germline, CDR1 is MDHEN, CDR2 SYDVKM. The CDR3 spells CASSDTSTGSNTEAFF. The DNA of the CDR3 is TGTGCCAGCAGCGATACGTCGACAGGGTCGAACACTGAAGCTTTCTTT.

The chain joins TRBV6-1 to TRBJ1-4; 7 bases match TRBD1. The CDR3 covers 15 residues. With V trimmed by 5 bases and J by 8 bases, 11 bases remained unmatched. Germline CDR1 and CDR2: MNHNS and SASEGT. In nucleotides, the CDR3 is TGTGCCAGCAGTTCCTTCCGGACAGGAGGGGAAAAACTGTTTTTT. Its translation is CASSSFRTGGEKLFF.

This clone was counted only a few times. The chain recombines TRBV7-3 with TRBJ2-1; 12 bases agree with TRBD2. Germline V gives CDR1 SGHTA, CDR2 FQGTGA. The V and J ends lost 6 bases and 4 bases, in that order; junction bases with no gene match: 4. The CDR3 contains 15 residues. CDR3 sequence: CASSNGLAGYNEQFF. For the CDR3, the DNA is TGTGCCAGCAGTAATGGACTAGCGGGGTACAATGAGCAGTTCTTC. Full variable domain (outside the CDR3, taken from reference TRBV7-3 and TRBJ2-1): GAGVSQTPSNKVTEKGKYVELRCDPISGHTALYWYRQSLGQGPEFLIYFQGTGAADDSGLPNDRFFAVRPEGSVSTLKIQRTERGDSAVYLCASSNGLAGYNEQFFGPGTRLTVL.

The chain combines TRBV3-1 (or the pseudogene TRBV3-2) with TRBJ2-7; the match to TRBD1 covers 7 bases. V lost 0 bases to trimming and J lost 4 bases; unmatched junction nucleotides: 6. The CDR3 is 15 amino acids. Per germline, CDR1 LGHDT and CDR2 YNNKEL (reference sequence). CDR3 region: CASSQEATGLYEQYF. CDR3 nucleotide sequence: TGTGCCAGCAGCCAAGAGGCGACAGGGCTTTACGAGCAGTACTTC.

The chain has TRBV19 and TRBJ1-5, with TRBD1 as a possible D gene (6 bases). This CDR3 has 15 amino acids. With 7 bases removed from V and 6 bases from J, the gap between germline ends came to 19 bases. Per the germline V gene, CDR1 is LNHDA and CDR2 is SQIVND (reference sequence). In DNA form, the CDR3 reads TGTGCCAGTACAGGGGACCTTCCCATGGCTCAGCCCCAGCATTTT. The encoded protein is CASTGDLPMAQPQHF.

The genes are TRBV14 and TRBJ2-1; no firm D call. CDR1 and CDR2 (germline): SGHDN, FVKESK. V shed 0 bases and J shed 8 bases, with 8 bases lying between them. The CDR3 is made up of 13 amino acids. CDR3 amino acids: CASSQEDVYEQFF. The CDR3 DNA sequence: TGTGCCAGCAGCCAAGAAGACGTGTATGAGCAGTTCTTC. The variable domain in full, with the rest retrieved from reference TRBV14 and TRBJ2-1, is EAGVTQFPSHSVIEKGQTVTLRCDPISGHDNLYWYRRVMGKEIKFLLHFVKESKQDESGMPNNRFLAERTGGTYSTLKVQPAELEDSGVYFCASSQEDVYEQFFGPGTRLTVL.

DNA of the CDR3: TGCAGTGCTAGTTCGACAGGGGCCCCTAACTATGGCTACACCTTC. The encoded protein is CSASSTGAPNYGYTF. The V gene is TRBV20-1, the J gene TRBJ1-2; the match to TRBD1 covers 8 bases. Germline assignment: CDR1 DFQATT and CDR2 SNEGSKA (reference sequence). CDR3 length equals 15 residues. J lost 0 bases, V lost 3 bases, and 6 bases had no gene match.

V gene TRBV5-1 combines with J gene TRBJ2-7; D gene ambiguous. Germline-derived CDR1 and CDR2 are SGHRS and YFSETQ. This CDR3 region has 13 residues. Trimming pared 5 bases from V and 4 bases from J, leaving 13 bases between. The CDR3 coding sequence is TGCGCCAGCAGACGAGAAAGCAAATACGAGCAGTACTTC. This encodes CASRRESKYEQYF.

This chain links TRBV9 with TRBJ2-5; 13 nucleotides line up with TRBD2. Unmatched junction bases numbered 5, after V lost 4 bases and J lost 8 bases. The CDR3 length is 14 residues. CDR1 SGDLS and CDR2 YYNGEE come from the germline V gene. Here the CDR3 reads CASSIRLAGGTQYF. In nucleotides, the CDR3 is TGTGCCAGCAGCATCCGACTAGCGGGGGGTACCCAGTACTTC.

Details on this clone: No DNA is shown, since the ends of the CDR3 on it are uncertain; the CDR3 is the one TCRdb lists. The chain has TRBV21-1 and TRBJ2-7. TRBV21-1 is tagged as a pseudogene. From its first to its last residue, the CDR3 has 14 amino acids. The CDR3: CASSYGCPLREQYF.

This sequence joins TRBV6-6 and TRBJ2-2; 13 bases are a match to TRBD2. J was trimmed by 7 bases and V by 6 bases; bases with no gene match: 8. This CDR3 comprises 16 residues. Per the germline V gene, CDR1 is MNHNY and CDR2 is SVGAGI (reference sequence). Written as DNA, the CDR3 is TGTGCCAGCAGCCATACTAGCGGGGGGGCCATCGGGGAGCTGTTTTTT. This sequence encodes CASSHTSGGAIGELFF.

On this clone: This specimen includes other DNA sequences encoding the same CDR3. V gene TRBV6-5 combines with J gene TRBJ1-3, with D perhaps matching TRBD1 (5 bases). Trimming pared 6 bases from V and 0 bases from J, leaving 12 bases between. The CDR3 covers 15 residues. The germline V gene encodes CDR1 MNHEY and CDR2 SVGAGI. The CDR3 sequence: CASRLDRYSGNTIYF. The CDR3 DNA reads TGTGCCAGCAGACTAGACAGATACTCTGGAAACACCATATATTTT.